This T cell receptor beta chain was recorded in a study of T cells expressing NK-cell markers. From its re-call of the 5' RACE reads, TCRdb lists each CDR3 protein once, without DNA. The repertoire table contains some 150,000 distinct CDR3 sequences. In germline, CDR1 is SGHNT, CDR2 YYREEE (reference sequence). The CDR3 contains 16 residues. The chain couples TRBV5-4 to TRBJ2-3; the D call of TRBD1 rests on TCRdb alone, since no DNA is present to check it. The source is a man aged 18 to 30 in good health. The specimen was blood T cells: a sorted CD56 or NKG2C T cell subset, CD4+ or CD8+ T cells, or bulk PBMC T cells (not recorded which). CDR3: CASSLGWGTSTDTQYF.